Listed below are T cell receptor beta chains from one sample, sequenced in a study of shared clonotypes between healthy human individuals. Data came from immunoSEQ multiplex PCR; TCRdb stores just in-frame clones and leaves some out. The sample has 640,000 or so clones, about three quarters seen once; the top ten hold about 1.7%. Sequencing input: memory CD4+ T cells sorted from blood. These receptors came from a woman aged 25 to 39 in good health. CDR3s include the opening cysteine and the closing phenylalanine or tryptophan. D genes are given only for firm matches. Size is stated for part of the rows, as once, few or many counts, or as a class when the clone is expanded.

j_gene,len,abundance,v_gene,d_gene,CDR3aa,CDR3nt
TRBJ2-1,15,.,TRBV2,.,CASSYLEGAYNEQFF,TGTGCCAGCTCTTACCTTGAGGGGGCCTACAATGAGCAGTTCTTC
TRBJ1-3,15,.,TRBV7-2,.,CASSLDGNSGNTIYF,TGTGCCAGCAGCTTAGACGGCAACTCTGGAAACACCATATATTTT
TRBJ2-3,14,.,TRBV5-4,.,CASRGSASADTQYF,TGTGCCTCCCGTGGGTCGGCGTCGGCAGATACGCAGTATTTT
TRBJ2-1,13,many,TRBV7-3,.,CASSFGQYNEQFF,TGTGCCAGCAGCTTTGGACAGTACAATGAGCAGTTCTTC
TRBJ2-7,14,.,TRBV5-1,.,CASSSPQASYEQYF,TGCGCCAGCAGCTCCCCTCAAGCCTCCTACGAGCAGTACTTC
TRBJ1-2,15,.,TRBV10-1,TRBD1,CANLLTGPENYGYTF,TGCGCCAACCTCTTGACAGGGCCAGAAAACTATGGCTACACCTTC
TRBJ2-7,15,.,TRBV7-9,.,CASSPKGSADYEQYF,TGTGCCAGCAGCCCCAAGGGAAGCGCGGACTACGAGCAGTACTTC
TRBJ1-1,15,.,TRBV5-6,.,CASSFLTDMNTEAFF,TGTGCCAGCAGCTTCCTGACAGATATGAACACTGAAGCTTTCTTT
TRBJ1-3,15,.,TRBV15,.,CATSRAGNSGNTIYF,TGTGCCACCAGCAGAGCCGGTAACTCTGGAAACACCATATATTTT
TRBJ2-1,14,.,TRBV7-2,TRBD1,CASDMGQGYNEQFF,TGTGCCAGCGACATGGGACAGGGTTACAATGAGCAGTTCTTC
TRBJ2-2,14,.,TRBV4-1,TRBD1,CASGTMDRPGELFF,TGCGCCAGCGGCACGATGGACAGGCCCGGGGAGCTGTTTTTT
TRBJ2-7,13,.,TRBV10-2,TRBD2,CASRPSGPEEQYF,TGCGCCAGCAGACCTAGCGGACCTGAAGAGCAGTACTTC
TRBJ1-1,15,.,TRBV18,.,CASSPGRGGYTEAFF,TGTGCCAGCTCACCAGGCCGGGGAGGTTACACTGAAGCTTTCTTT
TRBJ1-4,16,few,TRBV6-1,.,CASSAAPMGRNEKLFF,TGTGCCAGCAGTGCAGCGCCTATGGGCCGGAATGAAAAACTGTTTTTT
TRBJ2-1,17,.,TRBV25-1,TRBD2,CASSESSKGTSGTEQFF,TGTGCCAGCAGTGAATCCAGCAAAGGGACTAGCGGTACAGAGCAGTTCTTC
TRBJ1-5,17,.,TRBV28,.,CASSLRGTFGVAQPQHF,TGTGCCAGCAGTCTGCGAGGGACCTTTGGTGTTGCGCAGCCCCAGCATTTT
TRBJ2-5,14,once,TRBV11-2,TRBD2,CASSSRLAQETQYF,TGTGCCAGCAGCTCAAGACTAGCCCAAGAGACCCAGTACTTC
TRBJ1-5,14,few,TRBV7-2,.,CASSLMEGNQPQHF,TGTGCCAGCAGCTTAATGGAGGGTAATCAGCCCCAGCATTTT
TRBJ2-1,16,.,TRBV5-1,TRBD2,CASSLDPAGVYNEQFF,TGCGCCAGCAGCTTGGATCCCGCGGGGGTTTACAATGAGCAGTTCTTC
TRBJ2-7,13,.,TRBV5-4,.,CASSFLVTGEQYF,TGTGCCAGCAGCTTTTTGGTGACGGGGGAGCAGTACTTC
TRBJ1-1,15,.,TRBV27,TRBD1,CASSQPGTGFTEAFF,TGTGCCAGCAGCCAACCCGGGACAGGGTTCACTGAAGCTTTCTTT
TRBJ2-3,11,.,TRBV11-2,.,CASSKTGTQYF,TGTGCCAGCAGTAAGACGGGTACGCAGTATTTT
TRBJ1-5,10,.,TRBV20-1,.,CSAGHQPQHF,TGCAGTGCCGGGCATCAGCCCCAGCATTTT
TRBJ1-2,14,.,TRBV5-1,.,CASSFGRTNYGYTF,TGCGCCAGCAGCTTTGGGAGAACTAACTATGGCTACACCTTC
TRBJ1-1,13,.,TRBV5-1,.,CASSLGQVREAFF,TGCGCCAGCAGCTTGGGACAGGTACGTGAAGCTTTCTTT
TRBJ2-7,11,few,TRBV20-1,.,CSAGLVYEQYF,TGCAGTGCGGGACTCGTCTACGAGCAGTACTTC
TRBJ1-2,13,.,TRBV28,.,CASSASTNYGYTF,TGTGCCAGCAGTGCATCAACTAACTATGGCTACACCTTC